This TCR beta chain was captured in a study of T cell changes during pregnancy in multiple sclerosis. TCRdb's copy holds only in-frame clones and misses some; the assay was immunoSEQ multiplex PCR. The sample has around 75,000 clones, approximately 95% seen once. V lost 0 bases and J 5 bases, leaving 14 bases between the germline ends. Germline V gene sequence: CDR1 SGHRS, CDR2 YFSETQ. The CDR3 length is 15 residues. The clonotype originates from a female donor with multiple sclerosis, enrolled in a pregnancy study. This material consisted of CD4+ T cells from peripheral blood mononuclear cells, taken after pregnancy. The chain recombines TRBV5-1 with TRBJ2-5; perhaps TRBD2 as D (6 bases). For the CDR3, the DNA is TGCGCCAGCAGCTTGGTTGCGGGATGGGATGAGACCCAGTACTTC. This gives the protein CASSLVAGWDETQYF.